This TCR beta chain was profiled in a study of CXCR3-negative and CXCR3-positive naive CD8 T cells. Looking at the study overall: Each library held about 1.5 +/- 0.3 million TRB reads, 130 million to 150 million in total.

Among CD8+ T cells, naive ones were CD45RO-CCR7+CD27+CD95-. The CDR3 contains 13 residues. Germline CDR1 and CDR2: SGHVS and FQNEAQ. The libraries of TRB cDNA were constructed through 5' RACE using UMI labels. Following a re-call of the 5' RACE reads, TCRdb has one entry per CDR3 protein and lacks DNA. Here the sample table reports 120,000 to 150,000 distinct CDR3 sequences. Notes on this clonotype: Antigen: not known.

Study results and limitations: Comparably high diversity marked both naive subsets, whereas memory CD8+ cells had much lower diversity. Naive CXCR3-positive cells had TRB CDR3s more hydrophobic than those of CXCR3-negative naive cells.

The genes are TRBV7-8 and TRBJ2-5. The sample was naive CXCR3+ CD8+ T cells from blood. As to subset: CD45RO-CCR7+CD27+CD95- naive CD8+ T cells expressing CXCR3 (TNR3+). This receptor was obtained from a human donor in good health. Some clones in this sample may be carry-over from other donors' samples. Here the CDR3 reads CASITPPQETQYF.